The next 8 T cell receptor beta chains were all read from a single sample in a study of metastatic and nonmetastatic thyroid tumors. Patients were all untreated before their thyroid surgery. TCRdb re-called the PCR reads with MiXCR. Of 35,000 to 55,000 clones listed, under 30% are singletons. Sequencing was done on a sample of blood. All receptors come from a male donor with papillary thyroid cancer or a benign thyroid nodule (not recorded which). Some clones in this sample may be carry-over from other donors' samples.

In its sample, this clone was seen many times. This chain uses TRBV5-1 with TRBJ1-2, with 10 bases matching TRBD1. Losses at the gene ends were 3 bases for V and 14 bases for J; bases not matched to a gene: 13. Germline lookup yields CDR1 SGHRS and CDR2 YFSETQ. The CDR3 has 14 residues. In nucleotides, the CDR3 is TGCGCCAGCAGCTCGGGCGGGACAGGGGATTTGGGGACCTTC. This translates into CASSSGGTGDLGTF.

Only a few counts were recorded for this clone. The V and J genes are TRBV2 and TRBJ2-7; D unclear. The length of the CDR3 is 14 residues. Trimming cost V 4 bases and J 3 bases, with 13 bases left between them. Looked up from germline, CDR1 is SNHLY and CDR2 is FYNNEI. Written as DNA, the CDR3 is TGTGCCAGCAGTGCCCAGCATGGAGTCTACGAGCAGTACTTC. This gives the protein CASSAQHGVYEQYF. Based on the CDR3 plus reference TRBV2 and TRBJ2-7, the full variable domain is EPEVTQTPSHQVTQMGQEVILRCVPISNHLYFYWYRQILGQKVEFLVSFYNNEISEKSEIFDDQFSVERPDGSNFTLKIRSTKLEDSAMYFCASSAQHGVYEQYFGPGTRLTVT.

CDR3 DNA: TGTGCCAGCAGCTCCTCGGGGAGGGCAGGCGAGCAGTACTTC. Its translation: CASSSSGRAGEQYF. The chain joins TRBV7-9 to TRBJ2-7; TRBD2 aligns across 7 bases. The CDR3 has 14 amino acids. Trimming at V came to 4 bases and at J to 6 bases, leaving 9 bases not matched to a gene. CDR1 and CDR2 (germline): SEHNR, FQNEAQ (reference sequence).

Details on this clone: The junction departs from the called germline gene at one end, perhaps through a read error. The chain carries TRBV6-1 and TRBJ2-1; TRBD1 agrees at 12 bases. Germline CDR1 reads MNHNS; CDR2 reads SASEGT. This CDR3 is 16 amino acids long. The CDR3 reads CASTTPGQGAFNDQFF. The CDR3 nucleotides read TGTGCCAGCACTACCCCGGGACAGGGGGCGTTTAATGATCAGTTCTTC.

V and J are TRBV7-9 and TRBJ2-1; D may be TRBD1 (5 bases). Trimming stripped 1 base from V and 10 bases from J, with 14 bases between. CDR1 is SEHNR, CDR2 FQNEAQ, per germline (reference sequence). The CDR3 consists of 14 residues. The CDR3 nucleotides are TGTGCCAGCAGCTTAGAAGGGGCGGTTTGGGAGCAGTTCTTC. As protein: CASSLEGAVWEQFF.

The chain couples TRBV6-1 to TRBJ2-5; D is possibly TRBD1 or TRBD2 (5 bases each). The germline CDR1 and CDR2 sequences are MNHNS and SASEGT. The CDR3 is 13 residues long. Trimming removed 5 bases from V and 1 base from J, with 8 bases in between. The CDR3 region has the DNA TGTGCCAGCAGTCCCGGGACCCAAGAGACCCAGTACTTC. It yields the protein CASSPGTQETQYF.

This clone was recorded a few times. The chain links TRBV28 to TRBJ2-4; D not resolved. CDR3 size: 11 residues. Per germline, CDR1 MDHEN and CDR2 SYDVKM. Trimming left V 6 bases short and J 8 bases short, with 8 bases between. CDR3 residues: CASSNIDIQYF. CDR3 nucleotides: TGTGCCAGCAGCAACATTGACATTCAGTACTTC.

This clone was seen only a few times. The chain combines TRBV6-2 or TRBV6-3 with TRBJ2-7, with a weak D call TRBD2 (6 bases). The CDR3 spans 17 residues. The V gene lost 8 bases and the J gene lost 1 base, with 24 bases spanning the gap. Germline values: CDR1 MNHEY, CDR2 SVGEGT. The CDR3 loop reads CASACTSWKLRSYEQYF. The CDR3 DNA is TGTGCCAGCGCGTGCACTAGCTGGAAACTAAGGTCCTACGAGCAGTACTTC.